Listed here is a single T cell receptor beta chain. Every ophthalmopathy donor presented moderate-to-severe activity, CAS ≥3, NOSPECS ≥4 and duration under 3 months. Certain patients were not enrolled. These were patients with other autoimmune diseases, uncontrolled infections, pregnancy or lactation. The TCR beta CDR3 regions underwent amplification from RNA transcripts. The authors performed first-round RT-PCR with HTBI primers and then a second-round multiplex PCR. TCRdb ran MiXCR on the multiplex PCR reads and lists one entry per CDR3 protein. The sample has 450,000 or so distinct CDR3 sequences; around 14% are singletons. Trimming took off 3 bases at V and 3 bases at J, with 14 bases between the two ends. Looked up from germline, CDR1 is GTSNPN and CDR2 is SVGIG (reference sequence). CDR3 size: 15 residues. The sample is drawn from a study of Graves' ophthalmopathy and Graves' hyperthyroidism.

This chain uses TRBV30 with TRBJ2-2; D is ambiguous. The sample consisted of blood. The receptor was derived from a woman in her twenties or thirties with Graves' ophthalmopathy. As DNA, the CDR3 is TGTGCCTGGAGGTCAGACCAAAAGGACACCGGGGAGCTGTTTTTT. Translated: CAWRSDQKDTGELFF.